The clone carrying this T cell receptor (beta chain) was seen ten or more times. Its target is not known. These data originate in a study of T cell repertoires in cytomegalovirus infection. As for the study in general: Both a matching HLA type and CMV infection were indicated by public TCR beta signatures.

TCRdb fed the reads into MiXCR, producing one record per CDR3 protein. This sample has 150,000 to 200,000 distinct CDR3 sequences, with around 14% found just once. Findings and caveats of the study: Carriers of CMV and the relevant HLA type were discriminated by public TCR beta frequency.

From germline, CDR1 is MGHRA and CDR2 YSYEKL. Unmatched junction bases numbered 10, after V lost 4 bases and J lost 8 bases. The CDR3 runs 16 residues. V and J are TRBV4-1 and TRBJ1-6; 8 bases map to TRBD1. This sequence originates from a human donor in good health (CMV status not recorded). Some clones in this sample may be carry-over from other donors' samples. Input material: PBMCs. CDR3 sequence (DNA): TGCGCCAGCAGCCCGAGATGGACAGGGTTGGATTCACCCCTCCACTTT. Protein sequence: CASSPRWTGLDSPLHF.